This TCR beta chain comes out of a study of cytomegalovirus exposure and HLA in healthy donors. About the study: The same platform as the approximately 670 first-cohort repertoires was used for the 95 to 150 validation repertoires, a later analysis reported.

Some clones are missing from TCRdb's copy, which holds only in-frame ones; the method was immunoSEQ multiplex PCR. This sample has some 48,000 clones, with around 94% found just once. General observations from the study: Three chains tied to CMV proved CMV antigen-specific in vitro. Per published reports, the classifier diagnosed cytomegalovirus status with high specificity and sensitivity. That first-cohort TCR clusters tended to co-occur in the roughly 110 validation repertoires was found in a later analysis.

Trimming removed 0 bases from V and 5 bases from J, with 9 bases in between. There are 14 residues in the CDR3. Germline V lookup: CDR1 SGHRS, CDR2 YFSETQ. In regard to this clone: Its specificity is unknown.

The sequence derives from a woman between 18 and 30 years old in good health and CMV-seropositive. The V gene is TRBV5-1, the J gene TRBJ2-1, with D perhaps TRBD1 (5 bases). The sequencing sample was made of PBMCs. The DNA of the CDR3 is TGCGCCAGCAGCTTGGCCGACAGTAACAATGAGCAGTTCTTC. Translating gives CASSLADSNNEQFF.